This record concerns one T cell receptor beta chain sequence. This sample was taken from a study of blood T cells in healthy people across ages. Then a second PCR, running roughly 7 to 11 cycles, was carried out with a sample-barcoded 5' primer and a J-beta primer mix. In TCRdb, the 5' RACE reads were re-called with MiXCR into one record per CDR3 protein. This table has 1.4 million to 1.5 million distinct CDR3 sequences, around 39% appearing once. The germline gives CDR1 DFQATT, CDR2 SNEGSKA (reference sequence). The CDR3 contains 15 residues. V shed 6 bases, J shed 4 bases, and the junction held 14 bases outside the gene matches. Every donor gave approximately 10 milliliters of peripheral blood.

The V and J genes are TRBV20-1 and TRBJ1-2, with 7 nucleotides matching TRBD1. The sample taken for sequencing was blood. This TCR was sampled from a woman aged 18-29 years in good health. Here the CDR3 reads CSAESVGDSFYGYTF. Written as DNA, the CDR3 is TGCAGTGCCGAAAGTGTAGGGGACAGCTTCTATGGCTACACCTTC.